The 5 T cell receptor beta chains listed next were all sequenced from one sample in a study of beta chain features in type 1 diabetes. Expressed TCRB transcripts were sequenced because the isolated RNA had all been reverse transcribed beforehand. Method: immunoSEQ multiplex PCR; TCRdb's copy keeps in-frame clones and lacks some. The data contain about 930,000 clones, roughly a sixth of them singletons. Sequencing was performed on naive CD4+ T cells from blood. The receptors were sampled from a woman younger than 30 in good health.

This clone was counted only a few times. The V and J genes are TRBV10-3 and TRBJ2-5; perhaps TRBD2 as D (6 bases). With the DNA end fitting TRBJ2-7 better, the J assignment may be wrong. The germline V gene has CDR1 ENHRY and CDR2 SYGVKD. CDR3 length: 13 residues. Written as DNA, the CDR3 is TGTGCCATTCTGGGCGGTAGCGGCGACGAGCAGTACTTC. Encoded protein: CAILGGSGDEQYF.

A few counts support this clone. The chain recombines TRBV5-1 with TRBJ2-3; no clear D. The CDR3 has 14 amino acids. The ends were cut back, 0 bases at V and 5 bases at J, with 10 bases in the middle. Germline CDR1 and CDR2: SGHRS and YFSETQ. Written as DNA, the CDR3 is TGCGCCAGCAGCTTGGACGCAAGAGTAGATACGCAGTATTTT. Amino acid sequence: CASSLDARVDTQYF.

This clone was seen more than once but under ten times. V usage is TRBV9 and J usage is TRBJ1-3; D call uncertain. V lost 3 bases to trimming and J lost 5 bases, with 15 bases between them. The germline V gene encodes CDR1 SGDLS and CDR2 YYNGEE. This CDR3 comprises 15 residues. In nucleotides, the CDR3 is TGTGCCAGCAGCGCGCTGACCGGGTCAAGAAACACCATATATTTT. As protein: CASSALTGSRNTIYF.

The chain has TRBV5-1 and TRBJ2-7; tentatively, D is TRBD1 or TRBD2 (5 bases each). The V and J ends lost 0 bases and 0 bases respectively, with 16 bases between them. This CDR3 has 17 amino acids. From germline, CDR1 is SGHRS and CDR2 YFSETQ. This CDR3 is CASSLALSSGTSYEQYF. In DNA, the CDR3 is TGCGCCAGCAGCTTGGCCTTGTCGTCGGGGACCTCCTACGAGCAGTACTTC. The full variable domain, in which reference TRBV5-1 and TRBJ2-7 provide the parts outside the CDR3, is KAGVTQTPRYLIKTRGQQVTLSCSPISGHRSVSWYQQTPGQGLQFLFEYFSETQRNKGNFPGRFSGRQFSNSRSEMNVSTLELGDSALYLCASSLALSSGTSYEQYFGPGTRLTVT.

This clone was detected a few times. The chain joins TRBV7-2 to TRBJ2-1, with TRBD2 matching over 14 bases. Germline V gene lookup returns CDR1 SGHTA and CDR2 FQGNSA. This CDR3 spans 16 amino acids. With V trimmed by 3 bases and J by 9 bases, 7 bases remained unmatched. The CDR3 DNA is TGTGCCAGCAGCTTTAGACTAGCGGGAGGGCGAGGTGAGCAGTTCTTC. Translating gives CASSFRLAGGRGEQFF.